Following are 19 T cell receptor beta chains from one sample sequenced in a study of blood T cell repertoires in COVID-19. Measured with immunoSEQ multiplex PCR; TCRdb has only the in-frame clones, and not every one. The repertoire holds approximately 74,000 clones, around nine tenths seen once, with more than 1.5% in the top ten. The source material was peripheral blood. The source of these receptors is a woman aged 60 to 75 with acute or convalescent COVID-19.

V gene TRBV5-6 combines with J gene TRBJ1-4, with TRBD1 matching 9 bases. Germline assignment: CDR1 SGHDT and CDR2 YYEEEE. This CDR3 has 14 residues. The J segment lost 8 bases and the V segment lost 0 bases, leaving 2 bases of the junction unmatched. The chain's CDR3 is CASSLGGTGEKLFF. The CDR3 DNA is TGTGCCAGCAGCTTGGGAGGGACAGGGGAAAAACTGTTTTTT.

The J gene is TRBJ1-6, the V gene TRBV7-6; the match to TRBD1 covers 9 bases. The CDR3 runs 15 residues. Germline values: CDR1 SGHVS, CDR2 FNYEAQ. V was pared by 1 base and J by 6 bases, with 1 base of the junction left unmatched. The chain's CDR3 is CASSLEGQGNSPLHF. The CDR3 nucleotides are TGTGCCAGCAGCTTAGAGGGACAGGGTAATTCACCCCTCCACTTT.

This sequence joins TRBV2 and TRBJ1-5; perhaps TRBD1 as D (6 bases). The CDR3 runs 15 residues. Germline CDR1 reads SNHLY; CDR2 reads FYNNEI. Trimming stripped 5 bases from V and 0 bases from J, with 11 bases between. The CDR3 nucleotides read TGTGCCAGCAGTCCACAGGGATATAGCAATCAGCCCCAGCATTTT. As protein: CASSPQGYSNQPQHF. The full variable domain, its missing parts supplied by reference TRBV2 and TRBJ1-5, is EPEVTQTPSHQVTQMGQEVILRCVPISNHLYFYWYRQILGQKVEFLVSFYNNEISEKSEIFDDQFSVERPDGSNFTLKIRSTKLEDSAMYFCASSPQGYSNQPQHFGDGTRLSIL.

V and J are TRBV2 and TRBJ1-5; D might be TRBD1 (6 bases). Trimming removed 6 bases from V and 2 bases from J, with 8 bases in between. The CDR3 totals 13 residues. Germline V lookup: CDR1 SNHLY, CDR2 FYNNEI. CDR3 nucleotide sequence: TGTGCCAGCAGGAACAGGGGCAATCAGCCCCAGCATTTT. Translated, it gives CASRNRGNQPQHF.

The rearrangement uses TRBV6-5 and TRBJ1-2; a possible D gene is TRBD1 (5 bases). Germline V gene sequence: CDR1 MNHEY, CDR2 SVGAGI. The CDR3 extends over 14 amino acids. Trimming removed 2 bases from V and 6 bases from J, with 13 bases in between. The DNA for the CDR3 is TGTGCCAGCAGTTACCGCGACAGACCCAATGGCTACACCTTC. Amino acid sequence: CASSYRDRPNGYTF.

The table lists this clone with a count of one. The CDR3 region has the DNA TGTGCCAGCAGTCCCAACAGGGGGCGAGGCACTGAAGCTTTCTTT. Amino acids: CASSPNRGRGTEAFF. This chain uses TRBV28 with TRBJ1-1; 9 bases match TRBD1. Unmatched junction bases numbered 8, after V lost 5 bases and J lost 4 bases. Germline V CDR1 and CDR2: MDHEN, SYDVKM. There are 15 residues in the CDR3.

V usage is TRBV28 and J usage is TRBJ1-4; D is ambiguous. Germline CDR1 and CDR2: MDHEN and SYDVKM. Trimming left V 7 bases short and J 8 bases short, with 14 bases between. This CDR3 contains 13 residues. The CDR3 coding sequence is TGTGCCAGCATGTGGCCGGGCGGGGAAAAACTGTTTTTT. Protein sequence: CASMWPGGEKLFF.

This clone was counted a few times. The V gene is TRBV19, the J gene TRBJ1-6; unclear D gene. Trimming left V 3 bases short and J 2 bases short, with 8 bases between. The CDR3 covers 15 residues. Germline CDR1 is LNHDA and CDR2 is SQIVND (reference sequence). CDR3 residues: CASSMVQAYNSPLHF. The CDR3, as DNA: TGTGCCAGTAGTATGGTGCAGGCCTATAATTCACCCCTCCACTTT.

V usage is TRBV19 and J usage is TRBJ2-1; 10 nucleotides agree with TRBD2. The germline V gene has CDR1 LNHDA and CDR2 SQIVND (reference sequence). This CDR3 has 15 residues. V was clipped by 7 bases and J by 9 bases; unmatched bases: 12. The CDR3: CASKREGRGYGEQFF. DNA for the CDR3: TGTGCCAGTAAGCGGGAGGGCCGGGGTTATGGTGAGCAGTTCTTC. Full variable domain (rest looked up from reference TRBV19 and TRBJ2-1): DGGITQSPKYLFRKEGQNVTLSCEQNLNHDAMYWYRQDPGQGLRLIYYSQIVNDFQKGDIAEGYSVSREKKESFPLTVTSAQKNPTAFYLCASKREGRGYGEQFFGPGTRLTVL.

The CDR3, as DNA: TGCGCCAGCAGCCAAGAATACGAGTATGGCTACACCTTC. This translates into CASSQEYEYGYTF. The genes are TRBV4-3 and TRBJ1-2; D remains unclear. Trimming stripped 0 bases from V and 5 bases from J, with 7 bases between. Germline CDR1 reads LGHNA; CDR2 reads YSLEER. The CDR3 has 13 residues.

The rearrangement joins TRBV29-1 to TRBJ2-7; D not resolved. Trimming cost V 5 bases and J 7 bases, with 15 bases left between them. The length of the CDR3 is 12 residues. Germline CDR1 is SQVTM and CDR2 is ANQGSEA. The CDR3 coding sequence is TGCAGCGTTCGCCTCCCTGGCGGAGAGCAGTACTTC. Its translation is CSVRLPGGEQYF.

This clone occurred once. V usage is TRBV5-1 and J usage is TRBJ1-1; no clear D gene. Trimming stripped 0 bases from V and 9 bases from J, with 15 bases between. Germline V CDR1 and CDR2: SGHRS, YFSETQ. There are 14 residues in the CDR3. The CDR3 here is CASSLEAEGVKAFF. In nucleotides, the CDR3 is TGCGCCAGCAGCTTGGAGGCCGAGGGCGTGAAAGCTTTCTTT.

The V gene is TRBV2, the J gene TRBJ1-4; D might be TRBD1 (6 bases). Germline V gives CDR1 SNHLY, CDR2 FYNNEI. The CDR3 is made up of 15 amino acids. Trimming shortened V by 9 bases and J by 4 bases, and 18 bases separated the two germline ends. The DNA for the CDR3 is TGTGCCAGTGGGGTAGACAGGCGATATAATGAAAAACTGTTTTTT. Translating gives CASGVDRRYNEKLFF.

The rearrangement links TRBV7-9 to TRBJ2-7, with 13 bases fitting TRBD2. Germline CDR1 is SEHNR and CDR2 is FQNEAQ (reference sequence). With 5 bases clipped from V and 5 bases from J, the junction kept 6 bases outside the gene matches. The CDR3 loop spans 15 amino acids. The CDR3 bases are TGTGCCAGCAGCCCGAGGGGACTAGCGGGAAACGAGCAGTACTTC. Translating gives CASSPRGLAGNEQYF.

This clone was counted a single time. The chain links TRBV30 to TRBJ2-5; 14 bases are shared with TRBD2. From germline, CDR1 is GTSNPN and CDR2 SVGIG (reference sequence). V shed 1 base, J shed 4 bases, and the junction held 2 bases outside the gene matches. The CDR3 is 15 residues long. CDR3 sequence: CAWSEGTSGGETQYF. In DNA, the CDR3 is TGTGCCTGGAGTGAAGGGACTAGCGGGGGAGAGACCCAGTACTTC. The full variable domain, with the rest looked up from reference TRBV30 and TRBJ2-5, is SQTIHQWPATLVQPVGSPLSLECTVEGTSNPNLYWYRQAAGRGLQLLFYSVGIGQISSEVPQNLSASRPQDRQFILSSKKLLLSDSGFYLCAWSEGTSGGETQYFGPGTRLLVL.

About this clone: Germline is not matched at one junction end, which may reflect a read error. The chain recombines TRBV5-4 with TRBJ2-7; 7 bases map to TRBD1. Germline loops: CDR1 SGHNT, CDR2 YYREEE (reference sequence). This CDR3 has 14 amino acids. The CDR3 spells CASSFRGGEKKMNF. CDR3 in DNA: TGTGCCAGCAGCTTTAGAGGGGGCGAAAAAAAAATGAATTTC.

The CDR3, as DNA: TGCGCCAGCAGCTTGGGACAGGGGTTATCTGAGCAGTTCTTC. Translated, it gives CASSLGQGLSEQFF. The J gene is TRBJ2-1, the V gene TRBV5-1, with 8 bases fitting TRBD1. V lost 0 bases and J lost 9; bases outside the gene matches: 5. CDR3 size: 14 residues. CDR1 and CDR2 (germline): SGHRS, YFSETQ. Looking up the rest from reference TRBV5-1 and TRBJ2-1 gives the full variable domain: KAGVTQTPRYLIKTRGQQVTLSCSPISGHRSVSWYQQTPGQGLQFLFEYFSETQRNKGNFPGRFSGRQFSNSRSEMNVSTLELGDSALYLCASSLGQGLSEQFFGPGTRLTVL.

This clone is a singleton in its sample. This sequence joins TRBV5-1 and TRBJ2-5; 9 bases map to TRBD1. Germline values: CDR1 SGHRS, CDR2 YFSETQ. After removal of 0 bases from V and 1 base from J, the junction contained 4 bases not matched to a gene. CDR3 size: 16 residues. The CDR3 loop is CASSLGSGQGQETQYF. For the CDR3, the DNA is TGCGCCAGCAGCTTGGGGTCGGGACAGGGCCAAGAGACCCAGTACTTC. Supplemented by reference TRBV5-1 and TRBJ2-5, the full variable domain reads KAGVTQTPRYLIKTRGQQVTLSCSPISGHRSVSWYQQTPGQGLQFLFEYFSETQRNKGNFPGRFSGRQFSNSRSEMNVSTLELGDSALYLCASSLGSGQGQETQYFGPGTRLLVL.

The CDR3 DNA reads as TGTGCCACCAGCAGAGATGGGGGGGCGGGTAATGAAAAACTGTTTTTT. Translation gives CATSRDGGAGNEKLFF. This chain joins TRBV15 and TRBJ1-4; TRBD1 is a possible D gene (6 bases). V shed 0 bases and J shed 4 bases, with 12 bases lying between them. There are 16 residues in the CDR3. The germline gives CDR1 LNHNV, CDR2 YYDKDF (reference sequence).